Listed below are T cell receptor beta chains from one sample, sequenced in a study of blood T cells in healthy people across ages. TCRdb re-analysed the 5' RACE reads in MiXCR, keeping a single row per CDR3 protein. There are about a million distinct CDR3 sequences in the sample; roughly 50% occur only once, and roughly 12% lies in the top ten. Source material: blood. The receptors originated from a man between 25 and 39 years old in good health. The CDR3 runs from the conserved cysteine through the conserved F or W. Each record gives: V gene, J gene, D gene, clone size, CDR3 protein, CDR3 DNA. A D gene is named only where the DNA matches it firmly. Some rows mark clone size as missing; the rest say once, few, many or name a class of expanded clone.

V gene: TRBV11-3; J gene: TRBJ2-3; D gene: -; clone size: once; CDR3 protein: CASSLDGTSADTQYF; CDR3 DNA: TGTGCCAGCAGCTTAGATGGGACCTCAGCAGATACGCAGTATTTT
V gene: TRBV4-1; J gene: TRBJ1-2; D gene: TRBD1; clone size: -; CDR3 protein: CASSQVLRQGGSYGYTF; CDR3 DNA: TGCGCCAGCAGCCAAGTTTTGCGACAGGGAGGAAGCTATGGCTACACCTTC
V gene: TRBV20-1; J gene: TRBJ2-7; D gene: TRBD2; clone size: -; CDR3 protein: CSARSPLAGMSSYEQYF; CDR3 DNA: TGCAGTGCTAGATCCCCGCTAGCGGGGATGAGCTCCTACGAGCAGTACTTC
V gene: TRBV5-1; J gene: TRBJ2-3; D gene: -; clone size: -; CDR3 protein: CASSLVRSYTDTQYF; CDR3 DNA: TGCGCCAGCAGCTTGGTGCGCAGCTACACAGATACGCAGTATTTT
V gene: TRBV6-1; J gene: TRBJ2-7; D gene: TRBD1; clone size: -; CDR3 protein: CASSEAGTGLADYEQYF; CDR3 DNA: TGTGCCAGCAGTGAAGCGGGGACAGGCCTCGCAGACTACGAGCAGTACTTC
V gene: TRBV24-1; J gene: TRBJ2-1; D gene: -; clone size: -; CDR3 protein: CATSDLSQGFDEQFF; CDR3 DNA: TGTGCCACCAGTGATTTGAGTCAGGGATTTGATGAGCAGTTCTTC
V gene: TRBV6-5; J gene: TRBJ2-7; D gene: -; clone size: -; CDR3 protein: CAASRAGSSEQYF; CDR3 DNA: TGTGCTGCAAGCCGGGCTGGATCTTCCGAGCAGTACTTC
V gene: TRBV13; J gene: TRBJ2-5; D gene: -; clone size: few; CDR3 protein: CASSPRLGETQYF; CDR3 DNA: TGTGCCAGCAGCCCACGGCTCGGAGAGACCCAGTACTTC
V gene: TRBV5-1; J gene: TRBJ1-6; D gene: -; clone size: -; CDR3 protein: CASKSSLRDSPLHF; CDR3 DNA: TGCGCCAGCAAATCCAGCCTCCGGGATTCACCCCTCCACTTT
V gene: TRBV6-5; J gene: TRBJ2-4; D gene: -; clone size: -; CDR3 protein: CASSPIHLAKNIQYF; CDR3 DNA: TGTGCCAGCAGTCCGATTCACCTAGCCAAAAACATTCAGTACTTC
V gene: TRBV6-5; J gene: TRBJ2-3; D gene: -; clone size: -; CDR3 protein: CASSQTNMRSDTQYF; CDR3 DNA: TGTGCCAGCAGCCAGACGAACATGCGGTCCGATACGCAGTATTTT
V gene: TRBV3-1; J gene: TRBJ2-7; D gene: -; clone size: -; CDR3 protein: CASSLIRGYEQYF; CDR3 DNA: TGTGCCAGCAGCCTCATCCGGGGGTACGAGCAGTACTTC
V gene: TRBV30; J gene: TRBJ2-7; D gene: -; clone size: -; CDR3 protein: CAWSGGTGVNEQYF; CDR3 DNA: TGTGCCTGGAGTGGCGGGACCGGAGTCAACGAGCAGTACTTC
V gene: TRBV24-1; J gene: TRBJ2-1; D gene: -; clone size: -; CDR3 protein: CATGLLNNEQFF; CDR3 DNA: TGTGCCACCGGGCTGCTAAACAATGAGCAGTTCTTC
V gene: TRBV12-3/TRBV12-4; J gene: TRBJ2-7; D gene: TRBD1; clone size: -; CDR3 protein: CASGPLTGQSYEQYF; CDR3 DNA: TGTGCCAGCGGGCCCTTGACAGGGCAGTCCTACGAGCAGTACTTC
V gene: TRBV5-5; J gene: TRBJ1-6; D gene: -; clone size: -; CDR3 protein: CASSHGTLYTPLHF; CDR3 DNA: TGTGCCAGCAGCCACGGGACATTATATACACCCCTCCACTTT
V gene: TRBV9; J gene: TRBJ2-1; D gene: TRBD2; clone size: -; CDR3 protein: CASSVGELAGYNEQFF; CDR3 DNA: TGTGCCAGCAGCGTAGGCGAACTAGCGGGTTACAATGAGCAGTTCTTC
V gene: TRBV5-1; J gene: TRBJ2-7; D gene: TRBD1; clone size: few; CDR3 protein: CATTHGDRLTYEQYF; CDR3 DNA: TGCGCCACCACCCATGGGGACAGGCTAACCTACGAGCAGTACTTC
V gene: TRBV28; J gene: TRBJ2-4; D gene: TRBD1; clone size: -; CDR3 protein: CASSPLTGRTENIQYF; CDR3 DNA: TGTGCCAGCAGTCCCTTGACAGGGAGAACCGAAAACATTCAGTACTTC
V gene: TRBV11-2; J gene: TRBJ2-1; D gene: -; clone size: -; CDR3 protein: CASNPLGISYNEQFF; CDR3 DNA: TGTGCCAGCAATCCGCTGGGGATCTCCTACAATGAGCAGTTCTTC
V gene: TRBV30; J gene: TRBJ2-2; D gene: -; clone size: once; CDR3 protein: CAWSPSGAGELFF; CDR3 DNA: TGTGCCTGGAGTCCCAGTGGCGCCGGGGAGCTGTTTTTT
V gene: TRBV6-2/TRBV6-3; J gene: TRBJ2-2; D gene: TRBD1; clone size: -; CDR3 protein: CASSYPTRTGSNRELFF; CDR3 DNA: TGTGCCAGCAGTTACCCTACGAGGACAGGGAGCAACCGGGAGCTGTTTTTT